This is a list of T cell receptor beta chains from one sample in a study of Ad26.COV2.S vaccination and SARS-CoV-2 variants. TCRdb's table, derived via immunoSEQ multiplex PCR, lists solely in-frame clones and lacks some. The repertoire holds 180,000 or so clones, with 87% as singletons. The material was peripheral blood, obtained after recovery from COVID-19. The receptors derive from a human donor who had recovered from COVID-19. The CDR3 runs from the conserved cysteine through the conserved F or W. The D gene is left open where the match is weak. Clone size is stated in some rows and not others, as once, few, many or a class when expanded.

16	TRBV13	TRBD1	TRBJ2-7	.	CASSFGQGSGSYEQYF	TGTGCCAGCAGCTTCGGACAGGGGAGTGGGTCCTACGAGCAGTACTTC
16	TRBV7-7	TRBD1	TRBJ2-7	.	CASSLATDRDSYEQYF	TGTGCTAGCAGCTTAGCAACGGACAGGGACTCCTACGAGCAGTACTTC
13	TRBV12-3/TRBV12-4	.	TRBJ2-2	.	CASRPSIAGELFF	TGTGCCAGCAGGCCTTCGATAGCCGGGGAGCTGTTTTTT
16	TRBV11-2	TRBD1	TRBJ1-1	once	CASSPRGQGLNTEAFF	TGTGCCAGCAGCCCCCGTGGACAGGGTCTGAACACTGAAGCTTTCTTT
11	TRBV7-8	.	TRBJ1-4	.	CASSPNEKLFF	TGTGCCAGCAGCCCGAATGAAAAACTGTTTTTT
14	TRBV7-8	.	TRBJ2-2	.	CASSPIWVAGELFF	TGTGCCAGCAGCCCCATCTGGGTGGCCGGGGAGCTGTTTTTT
15	TRBV19	TRBD1	TRBJ2-1	.	CASSVGTGDYNEQFF	TGTGCCAGTAGTGTCGGGACAGGGGATTACAATGAGCAGTTCTTC
14	TRBV5-4	TRBD1	TRBJ1-2	once	CASSIQGAIHGYTF	TGTGCCAGCAGCATACAGGGGGCGATCCATGGCTACACCTTC
15	TRBV4-1	.	TRBJ1-1	.	CASSQDPGGTTEAFF	TGCGCCAGCAGCCAAGATCCTGGGGGTACGACTGAAGCTTTCTTT
11	TRBV6-2/TRBV6-3	.	TRBJ2-4	.	CASIPERGPYF	TGTGCCAGCATCCCTGAGAGGGGTCCGTACTTC